The 7 T cell receptor beta chains below were found in one sample sequenced in a study of Tregs in tolerant kidney transplant recipients. Profiling relied on immunoSEQ multiplex PCR, and the TCRdb table lists in-frame clones only, not all of them. Here the sample table reports about 48,000 clones. This material consisted of CD4+ T cells from blood, taken before the transplant. These receptors came from a human donor who received a combined kidney and bone marrow transplant.

As for this clone: The CDR3 end is not reached by the read, which stops 3 residues before it; the germline J gene fills it in. The chain uses TRBV19 and TRBJ2-7, with 11 bases fitting TRBD1. Germline-derived CDR1 and CDR2 are LNHDA and SQIVND (reference sequence). The CDR3 has 14 amino acids. V lost 5 bases, J lost 2 bases, and 2 bases stayed unmatched. CDR3: CASSPGQGAYEQYF. CDR3 DNA, as far as it was read: TGTGCCAGTAGTCCGGGACAGGGGGCCTACGAG.

As concerns this clone: The read finishes 3 residues shy of the CDR3 end, and the germline J gene is used to complete it. The rearrangement uses TRBV19 and TRBJ2-2; 8 nucleotides match TRBD1. The CDR3 contains 18 residues. V was pared by 7 bases and J by 5 bases, with 18 bases of the junction left unmatched. The germline V gene has CDR1 LNHDA and CDR2 SQIVND (reference sequence). CDR3 bases read: TGTGCCAGTATATCACCCTTGGACAGGGCAAAGGGGACCGGGGAG. This sequence encodes CASISPLDRAKGTGE. The full CDR3 sequence reads CASISPLDRAKGTGELFF.

With regard to this clone: The read terminates 3 residues ahead of where the CDR3 ends, so the germline J gene completes it. The chain recombines TRBV5-1 with TRBJ2-5, with a tentative D call TRBD1 (6 bases). This CDR3 spans 14 amino acids. V lost 4 bases, J lost 2 bases, and 12 bases lay in between. Germline loops: CDR1 SGHRS, CDR2 YFSETQ. The CDR3 bases that were read are TGCGCCAGCAGCGTAGGACAGATACAAGAGACC. Encoded protein: CASSVGQIQET. The whole CDR3 reads CASSVGQIQETQYF. Filled out from reference TRBV5-1 and TRBJ2-5, the complete variable domain reads KAGVTQTPRYLIKTRGQQVTLSCSPISGHRSVSWYQQTPGQGLQFLFEYFSETQRNKGNFPGRFSGRQFSNSRSEMNVSTLELGDSALYLCASSVGQIQETQYFGPGTRLLVL.

In the case of this clone: The CDR3 goes on 3 residues after the read ends, and that part is filled in from the germline J gene. This chain links TRBV18 with TRBJ1-3; tentative D call: TRBD1 (6 bases). This CDR3 is 15 amino acids long. Germline lookup yields CDR1 KGHSH and CDR2 LQKENI. V was shortened by 3 bases and J by 7 bases, with 16 bases between the two germline ends. Incomplete CDR3 DNA: TGTGCCAGCTCACCTCCGGGACAACAAAGGAACACC. It codes for CASSPPGQQRNT. The full CDR3 sequence reads CASSPPGQQRNTIYF.

In the case of this clone: The observed sequence ends 3 residues before the CDR3 terminus, with the missing tail filled in from the germline J gene. This chain joins TRBV20-1 and TRBJ2-1; 10 positions match TRBD2. The CDR3 extends over 15 amino acids. Germline CDR1 DFQATT, CDR2 SNEGSKA (reference sequence). With V trimmed by 5 bases and J by 7 bases, 11 bases remained unmatched. The part of the CDR3 DNA that was read is TGCAGTGCTTCCCTCAGCGGGAGGGCGACAAATGAG. Translated, it gives CSASLSGRATNE. In full, the CDR3 is CSASLSGRATNEQFF.

Remarks on this clone: The CDR3 extends 3 residues past the end of the read, so its final part is completed from the germline J gene. The V call is TRBV18, the J call TRBJ2-7, with TRBD2 as a possible D gene (6 bases). The CDR3 totals 14 residues. CDR1 is KGHSH and CDR2 is LQKENI in the germline V gene. Trimming left V 3 bases short and J 2 bases short, with 11 bases between. The CDR3 is CASSPGLDPYEQYF. The covered CDR3 bases are TGTGCCAGCTCACCGGGACTCGATCCCTACGAG.

With regard to this clone: The read gets to within 3 residues of the CDR3 end, and the germline J gene fills in the rest. The V call is TRBV20-1, the J call TRBJ1-4, with 7 bases matching TRBD1. Germline-derived CDR1 and CDR2 are DFQATT and SNEGSKA (reference sequence). This CDR3 comprises 12 residues. V shed 6 bases and J 7 bases; nucleotides not matched to a gene: 5. The sequenced CDR3 bases are TGCAGTGCCAGACAGGGAACTGAAAAA. Amino acids: CSARQGTEK. The entire CDR3 protein is CSARQGTEKLFF.